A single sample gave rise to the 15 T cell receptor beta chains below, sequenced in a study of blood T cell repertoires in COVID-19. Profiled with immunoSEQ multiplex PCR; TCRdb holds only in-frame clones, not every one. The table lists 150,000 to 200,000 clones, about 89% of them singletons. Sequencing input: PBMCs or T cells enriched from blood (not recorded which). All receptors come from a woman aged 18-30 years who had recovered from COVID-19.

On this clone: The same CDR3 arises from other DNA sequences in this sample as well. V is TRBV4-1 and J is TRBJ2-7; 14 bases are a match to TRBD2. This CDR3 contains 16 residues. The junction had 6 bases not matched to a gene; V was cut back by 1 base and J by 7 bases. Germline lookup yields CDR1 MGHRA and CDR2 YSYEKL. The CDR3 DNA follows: TGCGCCAGCAGCCAAGCGGGACTAGCGGGAGTTGGAGAGCAGTACTTC. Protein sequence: CASSQAGLAGVGEQYF.

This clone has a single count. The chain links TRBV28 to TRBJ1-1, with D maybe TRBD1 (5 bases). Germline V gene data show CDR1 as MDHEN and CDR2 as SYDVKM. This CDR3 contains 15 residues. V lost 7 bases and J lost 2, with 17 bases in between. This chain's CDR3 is CASTLIQGGNTEAFF. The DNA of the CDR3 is TGTGCCAGCACGCTAATTCAGGGCGGAAACACTGAAGCTTTCTTT. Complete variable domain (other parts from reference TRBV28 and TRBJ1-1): DVKVTQSSRYLVKRTGEKVFLECVQDMDHENMFWYRQDPGLGLRLIYFSYDVKMKEKGDIPEGYSVSREKKERFSLILESASTNQTSMYLCASTLIQGGNTEAFFGQGTRLTVV.

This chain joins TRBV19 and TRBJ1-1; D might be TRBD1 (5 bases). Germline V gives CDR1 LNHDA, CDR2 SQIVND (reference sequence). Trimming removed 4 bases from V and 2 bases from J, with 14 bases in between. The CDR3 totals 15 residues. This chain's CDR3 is CASSTTGTPNTEAFF. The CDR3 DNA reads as TGTGCCAGTAGTACGACCGGGACTCCTAACACTGAAGCTTTCTTT.

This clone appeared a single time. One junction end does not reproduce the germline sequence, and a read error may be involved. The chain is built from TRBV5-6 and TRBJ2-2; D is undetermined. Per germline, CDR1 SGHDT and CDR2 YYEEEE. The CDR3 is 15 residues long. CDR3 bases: TGTGCCAGCAGCTTCGGCACAGCCTACACCGAGGAGCTGTTTTTT. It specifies CASSFGTAYTEELFF.

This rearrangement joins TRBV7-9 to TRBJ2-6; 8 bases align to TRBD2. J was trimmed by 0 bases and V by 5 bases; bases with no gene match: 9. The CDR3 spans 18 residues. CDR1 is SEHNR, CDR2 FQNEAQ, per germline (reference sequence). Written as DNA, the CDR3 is TGTGCCAGCAGCCGCCGGGGGGGACTAAGCTCTGGGGCCAACGTCCTGACTTTC. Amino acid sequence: CASSRRGGLSSGANVLTF. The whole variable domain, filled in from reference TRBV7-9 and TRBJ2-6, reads DTGVSQNPRHKITKRGQNVTFRCDPISEHNRLYWYRQTLGQGPEFLTYFQNEAQLEKSRLLSDRFSAERPKGSFSTLEIQRTEQGDSAMYLCASSRRGGLSSGANVLTFGAGSRLTVL.

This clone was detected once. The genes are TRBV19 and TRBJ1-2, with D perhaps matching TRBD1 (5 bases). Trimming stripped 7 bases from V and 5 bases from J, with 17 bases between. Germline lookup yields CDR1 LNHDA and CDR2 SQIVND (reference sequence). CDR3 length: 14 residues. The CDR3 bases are TGTGCCAGTACCCCGAGCGGGGGTGAGTATGGCTACACCTTC. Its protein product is CASTPSGGEYGYTF.

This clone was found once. The CDR3 bases are TGTGCCAGCAGTGACGAGGGCGGGAGGGCCGTCGATGAGCAGTTCTTC. This sequence encodes CASSDEGGRAVDEQFF. The chain uses TRBV6-4 and TRBJ2-1, with 9 bases fitting TRBD2. Looked up from germline, CDR1 is MRHNA and CDR2 is SNTAGT. With V trimmed by 2 bases and J by 8 bases, 10 bases remained unmatched. The CDR3 extends over 16 amino acids.

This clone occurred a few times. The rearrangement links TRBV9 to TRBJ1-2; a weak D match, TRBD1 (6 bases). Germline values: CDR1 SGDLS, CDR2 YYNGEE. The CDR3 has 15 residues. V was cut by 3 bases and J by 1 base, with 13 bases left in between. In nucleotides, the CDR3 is TGTGCCAGCAGCGCACGGACAGCGAATAACTATGGCTACACCTTC. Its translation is CASSARTANNYGYTF.

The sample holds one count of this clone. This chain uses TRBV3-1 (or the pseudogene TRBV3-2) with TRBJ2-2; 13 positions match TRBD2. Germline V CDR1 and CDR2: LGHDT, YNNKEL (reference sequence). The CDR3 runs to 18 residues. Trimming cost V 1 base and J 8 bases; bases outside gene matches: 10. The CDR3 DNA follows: TGTGCCAGCAGCCAAGGGGGTTCCGGGACTAGCGGGATAGGGGAGCTGTTTTTT. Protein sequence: CASSQGGSGTSGIGELFF.

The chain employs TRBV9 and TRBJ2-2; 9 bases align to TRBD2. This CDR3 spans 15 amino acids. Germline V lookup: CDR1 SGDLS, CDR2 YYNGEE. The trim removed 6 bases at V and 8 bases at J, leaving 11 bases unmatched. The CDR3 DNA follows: TGTGCCAGCACCAGATCGGCTAGCGGGAAGGGGGAGCTGTTTTTT. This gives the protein CASTRSASGKGELFF.

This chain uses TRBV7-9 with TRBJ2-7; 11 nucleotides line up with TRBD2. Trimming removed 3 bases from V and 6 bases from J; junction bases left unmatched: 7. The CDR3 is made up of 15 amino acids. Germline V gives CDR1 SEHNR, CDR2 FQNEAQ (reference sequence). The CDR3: CASSFLTSGEIEQYF. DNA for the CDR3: TGTGCCAGCAGCTTCCTGACTAGCGGGGAAATCGAGCAGTACTTC.

DNA for the CDR3: TGTGCCAGCAGGGATATTAGCGGGAGGATGGGCGGGGAGCTGTTTTTT. It specifies CASRDISGRMGGELFF. The rearrangement links TRBV11-2 to TRBJ2-2, with TRBD2 matching over 10 bases. V lost 6 bases and J lost 7; bases outside the gene matches: 11. This CDR3 contains 16 residues. Germline CDR1 reads SGHAT; CDR2 reads FQNNGV.

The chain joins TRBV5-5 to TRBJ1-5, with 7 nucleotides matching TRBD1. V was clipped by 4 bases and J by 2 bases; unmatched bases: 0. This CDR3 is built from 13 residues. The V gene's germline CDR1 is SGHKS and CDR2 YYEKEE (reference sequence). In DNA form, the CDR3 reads TGTGCCAGCAGCGACAGGGGCAATCAGCCCCAGCATTTT. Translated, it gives CASSDRGNQPQHF.

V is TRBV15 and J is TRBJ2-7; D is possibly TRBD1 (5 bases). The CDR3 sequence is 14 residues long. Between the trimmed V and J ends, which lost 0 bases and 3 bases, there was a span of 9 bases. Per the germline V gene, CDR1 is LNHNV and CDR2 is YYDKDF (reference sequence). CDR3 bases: TGTGCCACCAGCAGAGATCCGCAGGGCTACGAGCAGTACTTC. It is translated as CATSRDPQGYEQYF.

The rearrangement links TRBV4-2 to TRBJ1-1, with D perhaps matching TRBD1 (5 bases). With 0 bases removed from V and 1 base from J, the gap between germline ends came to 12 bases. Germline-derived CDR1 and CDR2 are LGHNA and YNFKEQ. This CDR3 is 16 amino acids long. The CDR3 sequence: CASSQDIVGPNTEAFF. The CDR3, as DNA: TGTGCCAGCAGCCAAGACATTGTGGGGCCGAACACTGAAGCTTTCTTT.